A single sample gave rise to the 18 T cell receptor beta chains below, sequenced in a study of spatial heterogeneity in lung cancer. TCRdb independently ran MiXCR on the 5' RACE reads; one entry per CDR3 protein. Of about 43,000 distinct CDR3 sequences detected, 20% to 25% appear once; the ten largest clones hold about 7.2%. Specified time point: blood at routine non-recurrence follow-up after resection. Sample: PBMCs, taken at follow-up. The receptors shown here come from a female donor with early-stage non-small cell lung cancer.

This clonotype was seen a handful of times. The rearrangement joins TRBV5-6 to TRBJ1-3; unclear D gene. Trimming pared 4 bases from V and 4 bases from J, leaving 12 bases between. The CDR3 contains 14 residues. Germline V CDR1 and CDR2: SGHDT, YYEEEE. CDR3 bases: TGTGCCAGCAGCCGAGTCCACCACGGAAACACCATATATTTT. Protein product: CASSRVHHGNTIYF.

V gene TRBV7-3 combines with J gene TRBJ2-3, with D unclear. CDR1 SGHTA and CDR2 FQGTGA come from the germline V gene. CDR3 length equals 13 residues. Trimming took 4 bases from V and 2 from J, leaving 7 bases between them. The CDR3 sequence: CASSWATTDTQYF. The CDR3 region has the DNA TGTGCCAGCAGCTGGGCGACCACAGATACGCAGTATTTT.

This sequence joins TRBV19 and TRBJ1-1; TRBD1 aligns across 7 bases. The CDR3 is 14 residues long. The V gene's germline CDR1 is LNHDA and CDR2 SQIVND (reference sequence). After removal of 6 bases from V and 3 bases from J, the junction contained 7 bases not matched to a gene. The DNA for the CDR3 is TGTGCCAGTAGCCCAGGGGACAGATACACTGAAGCTTTCTTT. Protein product: CASSPGDRYTEAFF.

This chain joins TRBV5-4 and TRBJ1-5; 8 bases align to TRBD1. CDR1 is SGHNT, CDR2 YYREEE, per germline (reference sequence). This CDR3 has 14 residues. V trimming: 1 base; J trimming: 7 bases; junction bases outside the gene matches: 4. The CDR3 DNA is TGTGCCAGCAGCTTGCAGGGGGCAGACCAGCCCCAGCATTTT. Residues: CASSLQGADQPQHF.

The chain joins TRBV7-9 to TRBJ1-1, with D unresolved. Trimming pared 0 bases from V and 6 bases from J, leaving 11 bases between. Germline V lookup: CDR1 SEHNR, CDR2 FQNEAQ (reference sequence). CDR3 length: 14 residues. The CDR3 DNA reads as TGTGCCAGCAGCTTAGCGCTGGCTGGCGCTGAAGCTTTCTTT. Its protein product is CASSLALAGAEAFF.

This clonotype was seen a few times. This chain joins TRBV5-4 and TRBJ1-1, with D possibly being TRBD1 (6 bases). The CDR3 covers 16 residues. Germline CDR1 is SGHNT and CDR2 is YYREEE (reference sequence). The V and J ends lost 4 bases and 0 bases respectively, with 16 bases between them. CDR3 residues: CASSRATGNMNTEAFF. In DNA, the CDR3 is TGTGCCAGCAGCCGAGCCACAGGGAACATGAACACTGAAGCTTTCTTT.

The table lists this clonotype with a few counts. V usage is TRBV5-6 and J usage is TRBJ1-2, with D tentatively TRBD1 (5 bases). The CDR3 spans 13 residues. CDR1 and CDR2 (germline): SGHDT, YYEEEE. V was cut by 7 bases and J by 6 bases, with 16 bases left in between. CDR3 amino acids: CASLGQGVNGYTF. In nucleotides, the CDR3 is TGTGCCAGCTTGGGCCAGGGAGTGAATGGCTACACCTTC. Together with reference TRBV5-6 and TRBJ1-2, the CDR3 gives the full variable domain: DAGVTQSPTHLIKTRGQQVTLRCSPKSGHDTVSWYQQALGQGPQFIFQYYEEEERQRGNFPDRFSGHQFPNYSSELNVNALLLGDSALYLCASLGQGVNGYTFGSGTRLTVV.

The chain carries TRBV7-3 and TRBJ2-1; D uncertain. Trimming took 7 bases from V and 0 from J, leaving 13 bases between them. Germline V gene sequence: CDR1 SGHTA, CDR2 FQGTGA. This CDR3 comprises 15 residues. The CDR3: CASNQHPSSYNEQFF. The CDR3 coding sequence is TGTGCCAGCAACCAACACCCGAGCTCCTACAATGAGCAGTTCTTC.

This clonotype was observed at least ten times. The chain uses TRBV20-1 and TRBJ2-2; a possible D gene is TRBD2 (6 bases). This CDR3 contains 13 residues. V was shortened by 3 bases and J by 5 bases, with 10 bases between the two germline ends. Per the germline V gene, CDR1 is DFQATT and CDR2 is SNEGSKA (reference sequence). CDR3 in DNA: TGCAGTGCTAGTCGGACTAATACCGGGGAGCTGTTTTTT. Its protein is CSASRTNTGELFF.

This clonotype has a count of ten or more. V usage is TRBV7-9 and J usage is TRBJ2-5; 7 bases are a match to TRBD2. Germline V gives CDR1 SEHNR, CDR2 FQNEAQ (reference sequence). The CDR3 is 17 residues long. The trim removed 4 bases at V and 7 bases at J, leaving 18 bases unmatched. CDR3 sequence (DNA): TGTGCCAGCAGCTCCATCGGGCTAGCGGTCGCTCGGGGGACCCAGTACTTC. It yields the protein CASSSIGLAVARGTQYF.

The gene calls are TRBV5-1 and TRBJ2-1, with 9 nucleotides matching TRBD1. The junction had 10 bases not matched to a gene; V was cut back by 0 bases and J by 9 bases. The length of the CDR3 is 16 residues. CDR1 SGHRS and CDR2 YFSETQ come from the germline V gene. This CDR3 reads CASSLGASGQGFEQFF. The CDR3 nucleotides read TGCGCCAGCAGCTTGGGCGCCTCGGGACAGGGTTTTGAGCAGTTCTTC.

This rearrangement joins TRBV3-1 to TRBJ2-1; the match to TRBD2 covers 8 bases. Germline-derived CDR1 and CDR2 are LGHDT and YNNKEL (reference sequence). With 3 bases clipped from V and 8 bases from J, the junction kept 6 bases outside the gene matches. The CDR3 is 14 amino acids. This CDR3 is CASSHRGGPDEQFF. The DNA of the CDR3 is TGTGCCAGCAGCCACCGGGGGGGCCCGGATGAGCAGTTCTTC.

The V and J genes are TRBV9 and TRBJ2-2; D remains unclear. The CDR3 has 12 residues. V was clipped by 1 base and J by 6 bases, with 4 bases between them. Germline CDR1 SGDLS, CDR2 YYNGEE. CDR3 sequence reads: CASSVFSGELFF. In DNA, the CDR3 is TGTGCCAGCAGCGTATTTTCCGGGGAGCTGTTTTTT.

The chain carries TRBV4-2 and TRBJ2-1; either TRBD1 or TRBD2 may supply D (6 bases each). Trimming pared 0 bases from V and 5 bases from J, leaving 11 bases between. The CDR3 runs to 15 residues. Germline CDR1 is LGHNA and CDR2 is YNFKEQ. The CDR3 region is CASSQDRGAHNEQFF. In DNA, the CDR3 is TGTGCCAGCAGCCAAGATAGGGGGGCCCACAATGAGCAGTTCTTC.

In its sample, this clonotype was seen a few times. This sequence joins TRBV19 and TRBJ2-1; 10 bases line up with TRBD2. The CDR3 length is 15 residues. V shed 4 bases, J shed 5 bases, and the junction held 5 bases outside the gene matches. CDR1 and CDR2 from the germline V gene are LNHDA and SQIVND (reference sequence). The CDR3 region has the DNA TGTGCCAGTAGTAGGTTAGCGGGGGGAAACAATGAGCAGTTCTTC. Protein: CASSRLAGGNNEQFF.

This clonotype was seen at least ten times. This sequence joins TRBV29-1 and TRBJ2-7; 9 bases match TRBD1. CDR3 length: 15 amino acids. With 5 bases clipped from V and 0 bases from J, the junction kept 8 bases outside the gene matches. Germline CDR1 is SQVTM and CDR2 is ANQGSEA. CDR3 coding DNA: TGCAGCGTTACCTTTTGGACAGGGGCCTCCTACGAGCAGTACTTC. Translated, it gives CSVTFWTGASYEQYF.

This clonotype turned up a few times. V and J are TRBV10-3 and TRBJ2-3; 8 positions agree with TRBD2. The CDR3 totals 15 residues. Germline V lookup: CDR1 ENHRY, CDR2 SYGVKD. V lost 6 bases and J lost 6; bases outside the gene matches: 11. The CDR3 is CAIRVSREEVDTQYF. The DNA for the CDR3 is TGTGCCATCAGGGTCTCGCGGGAGGAGGTGGATACGCAGTATTTT.

The chain is built from TRBV5-4 and TRBJ1-1; 8 bases align to TRBD1. The CDR3 loop spans 14 amino acids. The trim removed 4 bases at V and 4 bases at J, leaving 6 bases unmatched. Germline values: CDR1 SGHNT, CDR2 YYREEE (reference sequence). The CDR3 reads CASSGGQGLTEAFF. The DNA of the CDR3 is TGTGCCAGCAGCGGTGGACAGGGCCTCACTGAAGCTTTCTTT.